This T cell receptor (beta chain) was identified during a study of tumor-infiltrating lymphocytes in localized non-small cell lung cancer. General study results and limits: TCRbeta sequencing showed higher T cell infiltration in tumors than uninvolved lung. Technical variation could not be separated from intratumor heterogeneity here. Recurrence-free survival showed no association with tumor T-cell fraction.

CDR3 size: 15 residues. Germline loops: CDR1 MNHEY, CDR2 SVGAGI. The V end was cut by 5 bases, the J end by 0 bases, with 13 bases between. Points on this clone: The antigen remains unidentified.

Clones were sequenced by immunoSEQ multiplex PCR, and TCRdb holds only the in-frame ones, with some missing. The top ten clones hold about 1.9% of a sample with some 30,000 clones, approximately 85% of them seen once. V and J are TRBV6-5 and TRBJ1-1; D uncertain. The TCR comes from a human donor with non-small cell lung cancer. The sequenced sample consisted of lung tumor tissue. For the CDR3, the DNA is TGTGCCAGCAGTGTGGACCGAGCAATGAACACTGAAGCTTTCTTT. As protein: CASSVDRAMNTEAFF.